The rows below give T cell receptor beta chains drawn from one sample of a study of PD-L1 blockade in urothelial cancer. The table came from immunoSEQ multiplex PCR; TCRdb's copy has only in-frame clones and leaves some out. The table records tens of thousands of clones, 84% of them present only once. This material consisted of PBMCs, taken around atezolizumab (anti-PD-L1) treatment. These receptors all stem from a man in his fifties or sixties with urothelial cancer. Both conserved end residues are part of each CDR3. A D gene is named only where the DNA matches it firmly. Clone size is not always given. Where it is, it says once, few, many or a class for expanded clones.

clone_size j_call v_call d_call cdr3_aa cdr3_nt
once TRBJ2-3 TRBV11-2 TRBD2 CASSLSPAGTTDTQYF TGTGCCAGCAGCTTATCTCCAGCGGGGACGACAGATACGCAGTATTTT
- TRBJ1-5 TRBV7-2 - CASAGSFGQPQHF TGTGCCAGCGCCGGGTCGTTCGGTCAGCCCCAGCATTTT
- TRBJ1-2 TRBV30 - CAWSDQAGAFGYTF TGTGCCTGGAGTGATCAGGCAGGGGCTTTTGGCTACACCTTC
- TRBJ2-2 TRBV6-4 TRBD2 CASSEGTSGTAGELFF TGTGCCAGCAGTGAAGGGACTAGCGGGACGGCCGGGGAGCTGTTTTTT
- TRBJ2-5 TRBV7-2 TRBD1 CAGGQGPRGPQYF TGTGCCGGCGGCCAGGGCCCCAGGGGGCCCCAGTACTTC
- TRBJ1-1 TRBV5-1 TRBD1 CASSSQGKTEAFF TGCGCCAGCAGCTCACAGGGGAAAACTGAAGCTTTCTTT
- TRBJ2-2 TRBV4-1 - CASSQDPRPEGELFF TGCGCCAGCAGCCAAGACCCCAGACCGGAGGGGGAGCTGTTTTTT
- TRBJ1-2 TRBV7-9 - CASSFEGYGYTF TGTGCCAGCAGCTTTGAGGGCTATGGCTACACCTTC
- TRBJ2-3 TRBV5-1 - CASSLGTTSTDTQYF TGCGCCAGCAGCTTGGGGACAACTAGCACAGATACGCAGTATTTT
- TRBJ2-2 TRBV5-6 - CASSLVGGNTGELFF TGTGCCAGCAGCTTGGTAGGGGGTAATACCGGGGAGCTGTTTTTT
- TRBJ1-1 TRBV4-2 - CASSPNRGQPEAFF TGTGCCAGCAGCCCCAATAGGGGTCAGCCAGAAGCTTTCTTT
- TRBJ2-1 TRBV28 - CASSSLRVNNEQFF TGTGCCAGCAGTTCCCTACGCGTGAACAATGAGCAGTTCTTC
- TRBJ2-7 TRBV5-5 TRBD1 CASSSVGQGSREQYF TGTGCCAGCAGCTCGGTGGGACAGGGTAGTCGCGAGCAGTACTTC
- TRBJ2-2 TRBV5-8 TRBD1 CASSGVRQGANTGELFF TGTGCCAGCAGCGGGGTTCGACAGGGGGCTAACACCGGGGAGCTGTTTTTT
- TRBJ2-7 TRBV5-6 TRBD2 CASIGAGGYEQYF TGTGCCAGCATTGGGGCGGGGGGCTACGAGCAGTACTTC
- TRBJ2-3 TRBV28 TRBD2 CASSPLGVAGRGDTQYF TGTGCCAGCAGTCCCCTCGGGGTAGCGGGAAGGGGAGATACGCAGTATTTT
- TRBJ1-1 TRBV18 TRBD1 CASSPGQEAHTEAFF TGTGCCAGCTCACCAGGACAGGAGGCCCACACTGAAGCTTTCTTT
- TRBJ2-3 TRBV5-1 TRBD2 CASSSGLAGMENTDTQYF TGCGCCAGCAGCTCGGGACTAGCGGGGATGGAAAACACAGATACGCAGTATTTT
- TRBJ2-7 TRBV19 - CASSIGQRPYEQYF TGTGCCAGTAGTATTGGACAGAGACCCTACGAGCAGTACTTC
- TRBJ2-7 TRBV29-1 - CSVPTEEGNYEQYF TGCAGCGTTCCCACCGAGGAGGGGAACTACGAGCAGTACTTC
once TRBJ1-1 TRBV20-1 - CSGLNTEAFF TGCAGTGGCCTAAACACTGAAGCTTTCTTT
- TRBJ2-7 TRBV29-1 - CTARRDYEQYF TGCACCGCAAGGCGGGACTACGAGCAGTACTTC
few TRBJ1-1 TRBV28 TRBD1 CASSLRRGRTEAFF TGTGCCAGCAGTTTAAGGAGGGGGCGTACTGAAGCTTTCTTT
- TRBJ2-1 TRBV6-4 TRBD2 CASSREAANEQFF TGTGCCAGCAGCCGGGAGGCGGCCAATGAGCAGTTCTTC
- TRBJ1-1 TRBV19 TRBD1 CASSDLGQGNTEAFF TGTGCCAGTAGCGACCTGGGACAGGGGAACACTGAAGCTTTCTTT
- TRBJ1-1 TRBV7-9 - CASSFRRTEAFF TGTGCCAGCAGCTTCCGGAGAACTGAAGCTTTCTTT
once TRBJ2-3 TRBV7-2 TRBD2 CASSLLAGGPGDTQYF TGTGCCAGCAGCCTCCTAGCGGGAGGCCCGGGGGATACGCAGTATTTT